A selection of T cell receptor beta chains follows, all from one sample in a study of cytomegalovirus exposure and HLA in healthy donors. Clones were read by immunoSEQ multiplex PCR, and TCRdb kept only the in-frame ones, dropping some. The data contain over 60,000 clones, roughly four fifths of them singletons. The sequenced material came from PBMCs. The receptors were gathered from a woman in her thirties in good health and CMV-seropositive. The CDR3 runs from the conserved cysteine through the conserved F or W. A D gene is named only where the DNA matches it firmly. Size is stated for part of the rows, as once, few or many counts, or as a class when the clone is expanded.

clone size	V gene	J gene	D gene	CDR3 protein	CDR3 DNA
-	TRBV7-9	TRBJ1-6	-	CASRAATDNSPLHF	TGTGCCAGCAGAGCGGCCACGGATAATTCACCCCTCCACTTT
-	TRBV30	TRBJ2-2	TRBD2	CAASIEREGLRGPGELFF	TGTGCCGCCTCGATCGAGCGGGAGGGCCTTAGGGGACCCGGGGAGCTGTTTTTT
-	TRBV10-3	TRBJ2-1	TRBD1	CAIRGDSNPYNEQFF	TGTGCCATCAGGGGGGACAGTAACCCCTACAATGAGCAGTTCTTC
-	TRBV5-4	TRBJ2-2	TRBD2	CASSTGTSGRAHGELFF	TGTGCCAGCAGCACCGGGACTAGCGGGAGGGCCCACGGGGAGCTGTTTTTT
-	TRBV28	TRBJ1-5	-	CASSPLGGGSNQPQHF	TGTGCCAGCAGCCCCCTCGGGGGAGGAAGCAATCAGCCCCAGCATTTT
-	TRBV5-4	TRBJ1-2	TRBD1	CASSFGQGGDYGYTF	TGTGCCAGCAGCTTCGGACAGGGTGGGGACTATGGCTACACCTTC
once	TRBV28	TRBJ1-5	-	CASSFLAGKDQHF	TGTGCCAGCAGTTTTTTAGCAGGGAAAGACCAGCATTTT
-	TRBV6-5	TRBJ1-6	TRBD1	CASSPGTENSPLHF	TGTGCCAGCAGTCCCGGGACAGAGAATTCACCCCTCCACTTT
once	TRBV29-1	TRBJ2-1	TRBD2	CSVGRAGGSYNEQFF	TGCAGCGTTGGAAGGGCGGGAGGCTCCTACAATGAGCAGTTCTTC
-	TRBV4-2	TRBJ2-1	TRBD2	CASSQDIGTSGRMGNEQFF	TGTGCCAGCAGCCAAGATATAGGGACTAGCGGGAGAATGGGAAATGAGCAGTTCTTC
-	TRBV5-6	TRBJ2-3	-	CASSPEPGTDTQYF	TGTGCCAGCAGCCCCGAGCCCGGCACAGATACGCAGTATTTT
-	TRBV29-1	TRBJ2-1	-	CSGGGGYNEQFF	TGCAGCGGAGGGGGGGGGTACAATGAGCAGTTCTTC
-	TRBV6-6	TRBJ1-3	-	CASSSTSQFSGNTIYF	TGTGCCAGCAGCTCAACATCACAGTTCTCTGGAAACACCATATATTTT
once	TRBV7-8	TRBJ2-1	TRBD1	CASSLGGQGGSYNEQFF	TGTGCCAGCAGCTTGGGGGGACAGGGGGGATCCTACAATGAGCAGTTCTTC
-	TRBV28	TRBJ2-7	TRBD2	CASSGGGRAREQYF	TGTGCCAGCAGCGGAGGCGGGAGGGCCCGGGAGCAGTACTTC
-	TRBV7-2	TRBJ1-5	-	CASSLGVRDRGGPQHF	TGTGCCAGCAGCTTAGGGGTCAGGGATAGAGGTGGGCCCCAGCATTTT
few	TRBV5-1	TRBJ2-2	-	CASSSGRLILQARAGELFF	TGCGCCAGCAGCTCGGGGAGGCTAATACTACAAGCAAGAGCCGGGGAGCTGTTTTTT
-	TRBV6-6	TRBJ2-7	-	CASSYSVYEQYF	TGTGCCAGCAGTTACAGCGTCTACGAGCAGTACTTC
once	TRBV28	TRBJ1-5	-	CATKTVGQPQHF	TGTGCCACCAAGACAGTAGGCCAGCCCCAGCATTTT
-	TRBV27	TRBJ2-7	-	CASSCPPPGTASYEQYF	TGTGCCAGCAGTTGCCCCCCTCCGGGAACAGCCTCCTACGAGCAGTACTTC
-	TRBV11-2	TRBJ1-4	-	CASTHGGAGTTYEKLFF	TGTGCCAGCACCCATGGAGGGGCAGGGACTACCTATGAAAAACTGTTTTTT
-	TRBV5-4	TRBJ2-2	-	CASSLVEGGAGGELFF	TGTGCCAGCAGCTTGGTGGAAGGGGGGGCCGGCGGGGAGCTGTTTTTT
few	TRBV6-1	TRBJ2-7	TRBD1	CASSIRDRGYEQYF	TGTGCCAGCAGTATCCGGGACAGGGGCTACGAGCAGTACTTC
-	TRBV30	TRBJ2-7	TRBD2	CAWSPLSGTFSYEQYF	TGTGCCTGGAGTCCCCTTAGCGGGACCTTCTCCTACGAGCAGTACTTC
-	TRBV7-8	TRBJ2-7	-	CASSLIRGEQYF	TGTGCCAGCAGCTTAATTAGGGGCGAGCAGTACTTC
-	TRBV7-2	TRBJ1-2	-	CASSDFATGHLANYGYTF	TGTGCCAGCAGTGACTTCGCCACGGGACACTTAGCTAACTATGGCTACACCTTC
-	TRBV11-2	TRBJ2-5	TRBD1	CASGLTGGRETQYF	TGTGCCAGCGGATTAACAGGGGGCCGGGAGACCCAGTACTTC
-	TRBV29-1	TRBJ2-7	TRBD1	CSVATAFGTGSSYEQYF	TGCAGCGTCGCCACCGCTTTCGGGACAGGGTCCTCCTACGAGCAGTACTTC
few	TRBV4-2	TRBJ2-7	TRBD2	CASSQDERLAGEYEQYF	TGTGCCAGCAGCCAAGATGAACGACTCGCGGGAGAGTACGAGCAGTACTTC
-	TRBV27	TRBJ2-7	-	CASRILGAENYEQYF	TGTGCCAGCAGGATCCTGGGGGCAGAAAACTACGAGCAGTACTTC
-	TRBV28	TRBJ2-7	-	CASRPPRPYEQYF	TGTGCCAGCAGGCCCCCTAGGCCCTACGAGCAGTACTTC